The entry that follows covers one T cell receptor beta chain sequence. The data derive from a study of blood T cell repertoires in COVID-19. Whole-study context: The study drew acute and convalescent COVID-19 samples from the United States, Italy and Spain.

Trimming removed 5 bases at V and 7 bases at J, with 13 bases between. In germline, CDR1 is SGHAT, CDR2 FQNNGV. The CDR3 contains 13 residues. Data came from immunoSEQ multiplex PCR; TCRdb stores just in-frame clones and leaves some out. The sample records 100,000 to 150,000 clones, more than 75% being singletons. The sample taken for sequencing was peripheral blood. The sequence was obtained from a woman between 50 and 59 years old with acute or convalescent COVID-19. This chain uses TRBV11-2 with TRBJ2-3; D possibly corresponds to TRBD2 (6 bases). CDR3 sequence (DNA): TGTGCCAGCAGCGGGGACTCCGCTAATACGCAGTATTTT. Amino acid sequence: CASSGDSANTQYF.